What follows is one T cell receptor (beta chain) and its context. Its antigen remains unidentified. This entry is derived from a study of cytomegalovirus exposure and HLA in healthy donors. Study details: The 120 or so validation repertoires and the approximately 690 first-cohort repertoires shared a platform, a later analysis reported. Findings and limits, study-wide: Most observed TCR sequences were rare, whereas some public TCRs were detected in many donors. Overall, around 160 TCR beta chains were annotated as cytomegalovirus-associated.

Some clones are missing from TCRdb's copy, which holds only in-frame ones; the method was immunoSEQ multiplex PCR. This table holds approximately 260,000 clones, just over 85% found once. Per germline, CDR1 SGHDT and CDR2 YYEEEE. After removal of 4 bases from V and 7 bases from J, the junction contained 18 bases not matched to a gene. The CDR3 has 18 amino acids. Specimen: PBMCs. The receptor comes from a woman between 18 and 29 years old in good health and CMV-seronegative. The V gene is TRBV5-6, the J gene TRBJ1-5, with 9 nucleotides matching TRBD1. The CDR3 is CASSPHTFLGQGRQPQHF. The CDR3, as DNA: TGTGCCAGCAGCCCTCACACCTTTCTCGGACAGGGGAGGCAGCCCCAGCATTTT.